The 6 T cell receptor beta chains below were found in one sample sequenced in a study of lymphopenia after photon versus proton radiotherapy. The data were produced by immunoSEQ multiplex PCR, yet TCRdb's version contains in-frame clones alone and is incomplete. Counted here are about 17,000 clones, 84% occurring once; the ten biggest clones make up roughly 20%. Specimen: peripheral blood, collected from a patient treated with proton-based radiotherapy. These receptors all stem from a man aged 70-80 years with pancreatic cancer.

This rearrangement joins TRBV7-8 to TRBJ1-2; TRBD1 agrees at 7 bases. Trimming removed 5 bases from V and 10 bases from J; junction bases left unmatched: 13. CDR1 and CDR2 (germline): SGHVS, FQNEAQ. The CDR3 consists of 14 residues. The CDR3 DNA sequence: TGTGCCAGCAGCATTCGACAGGGAAGTATGGACTACACCTTC. Translated: CASSIRQGSMDYTF. The whole variable domain, remainder taken from reference TRBV7-8 and TRBJ1-2, is GAGVSQSPRYKVAKRGQDVALRCDPISGHVSLFWYQQALGQGPEFLTYFQNEAQLDKSGLPSDRFFAERPEGSVSTLKIQRTQQEDSAVYLCASSIRQGSMDYTFGSGTRLTVV.

This chain links TRBV29-1 with TRBJ1-1; 9 nucleotides agree with TRBD1. V shed 7 bases and J 1 base; nucleotides not matched to a gene: 4. In germline, CDR1 is SQVTM, CDR2 ANQGSEA. The CDR3 consists of 13 residues. Here the CDR3 reads CSASGQGNTEAFF. The CDR3 region has the DNA TGCAGCGCGTCGGGACAGGGGAACACTGAAGCTTTCTTT.

V and J are TRBV7-9 and TRBJ1-2; no definite D call. V was clipped by 4 bases and J by 2 bases, with 11 bases between them. Germline CDR1 SEHNR, CDR2 FQNEAQ (reference sequence). There are 14 residues in the CDR3. The CDR3 DNA sequence: TGTGCCAGCAGCTCTGCATTGAGCAACTATGGCTACACCTTC. It codes for CASSSALSNYGYTF.

The gene calls are TRBV7-9 and TRBJ1-1; D gene uncertain. The CDR3 spans 14 residues. The V gene's germline CDR1 is SEHNR and CDR2 FQNEAQ (reference sequence). With 0 bases removed from V and 1 base from J, the gap between germline ends came to 6 bases. CDR3 region: CASSLATRNTEAFF. CDR3 DNA sequence: TGTGCCAGCAGCTTAGCGACTCGGAACACTGAAGCTTTCTTT.

The CDR3, as DNA: TGTGCCACCAGCAGAGATCGTGGTTTCTACGAGCAGTACTTC. Its translation is CATSRDRGFYEQYF. The rearrangement links TRBV15 to TRBJ2-7; no clear D. The V end was cut by 0 bases, the J end by 3 bases, with 9 bases between. This CDR3 region has 14 residues. CDR1 and CDR2 (germline): LNHNV, YYDKDF (reference sequence).

The chain joins TRBV11-2 to TRBJ1-6, with a possible D match to TRBD1 (6 bases). The V gene's germline CDR1 is SGHAT and CDR2 FQNNGV. Trimming left V 2 bases short and J 7 bases short, with 15 bases between. The CDR3 contains 16 residues. CDR3 in amino acids: CASSLTGLSLNSPLHF. Here the CDR3 DNA reads TGTGCCAGCAGCTTAACAGGGTTAAGCTTGAATTCACCCCTCCACTTT.